This entry lists 8 T cell receptor beta chains sequenced from one sample in a study of early T cells in non-severe SARS-CoV-2 infection. Via MiXCR, TCRdb re-called the 5' RACE reads, giving one row per CDR3 protein. This repertoire shows tens of thousands of distinct CDR3 sequences, 15% found once; its top ten account for about 5.5%. Material: whole blood. All receptors come from an adult who was a healthcare worker with PCR-confirmed SARS-CoV-2 infection or an uninfected control (not recorded which).

This clonotype was seen many times. The J gene is TRBJ2-2, the V gene TRBV5-6, with D perhaps TRBD2 (5 bases). With 3 bases removed from V and 6 bases from J, the gap between germline ends came to 12 bases. CDR1 and CDR2 (germline): SGHDT, YYEEEE. The CDR3 has 14 amino acids. CDR3 nucleotides: TGTGCCAGCAGCTCCGAACTAGGCCCCGGGGAGCTGTTTTTT. This gives the protein CASSSELGPGELFF.

This clonotype was counted many times. The chain links TRBV3-1 to TRBJ1-5; D is unresolved. The V end lost 3 bases, the J end lost 1 base, and 4 bases lay between the germline ends. The germline CDR1 and CDR2 sequences are LGHDT and YNNKEL (reference sequence). The CDR3 contains 13 residues. Written as DNA, the CDR3 is TGTGCCAGCAGCCAGGGGAGCAATCAGCCCCAGCATTTT. Amino acids: CASSQGSNQPQHF.

This clonotype was counted a few times. The rearrangement links TRBV6-5 to TRBJ2-3; D gene unclear. The V end lost 5 bases, the J end lost 2 bases, and 14 bases lay between the germline ends. The germline V gene has CDR1 MNHEY and CDR2 SVGAGI. This CDR3 region has 15 residues. The CDR3 DNA follows: TGTGCCAGCAGTCCTTACCGTCGGTCCACAGATACGCAGTATTTT. Its protein product is CASSPYRRSTDTQYF.

This clonotype was observed once. The rearrangement joins TRBV20-1 to TRBJ1-1, with a possible D match to TRBD1 (5 bases). The V end was cut by 6 bases, the J end by 7 bases, with 12 bases between. The CDR3 is made up of 11 amino acids. Germline loops: CDR1 DFQATT, CDR2 SNEGSKA (reference sequence). CDR3 DNA sequence: TGCAGTGCGGAGAAAGGGGATGAAGCTTTCTTT. Its protein product is CSAEKGDEAFF.

The V and J genes are TRBV6-2 or TRBV6-3 and TRBJ1-2, with 8 bases that match TRBD1. The germline CDR1 and CDR2 sequences are MNHEY and SVGEGT. This CDR3 has 15 amino acids. V shed 7 bases and J 4 bases; nucleotides not matched to a gene: 11. The CDR3 nucleotides read TGTGCCAGCACCCACCGGGACAGGCCCCTCTATGGCTACACCTTC. It translates to CASTHRDRPLYGYTF.

The V call is TRBV20-1, the J call TRBJ2-1; D not certain. The CDR3 runs to 14 residues. The V end was cut by 3 bases, the J end by 4 bases, with 13 bases between. In germline, CDR1 is DFQATT, CDR2 SNEGSKA (reference sequence). Here the CDR3 reads CSARIQILYNEQFF. CDR3 sequence (DNA): TGCAGTGCTAGGATACAAATCTTATACAATGAGCAGTTCTTC.

This clonotype came up once. The rearrangement joins TRBV7-6 to TRBJ2-3; 11 nucleotides align to TRBD2. The V segment lost 1 base and the J segment 4 bases; nucleotides outside the gene matches: 7. This CDR3 has 17 residues. Germline V CDR1 and CDR2: SGHVS, FNYEAQ. DNA of the CDR3: TGTGCCAGCAGCTTAGTGGCTAGCGGGAGGCCCCCAGATACGCAGTATTTT. This gives the protein CASSLVASGRPPDTQYF.

The rearrangement joins TRBV28 to TRBJ2-3; 9 nucleotides match TRBD2. Germline CDR1 MDHEN, CDR2 SYDVKM. This CDR3 is built from 19 residues. The V gene end was trimmed by 3 bases and the J gene end by 1 base; junction bases not matched to a gene: 14. CDR3 nucleotide sequence: TGTGCCAGCAGTTTCCGCCTCGTGGTAGCGGGAGCCCGCACAGATACGCAGTATTTT. It specifies CASSFRLVVAGARTDTQYF.